The present T cell receptor beta chain was sequenced within a study of CD8 T cells in Susac syndrome (dated 2019 in TCRdb). In the study overall: The study used repertoire sequencing to test whether antigen drove CD8+ T cell activation and differentiation in Susac syndrome.

In the case of this clonotype: No antigen is known for it. Base qualities are missing; no much larger clone stands one base away.

RNA was extracted with the RNeasy kit and about 0.5 to 1 ug was reverse transcribed using random hexamers. The immunoSEQ multiplex PCR assay, which covers 54 Vbeta and 13 Jbeta segments, was used to amplify TCR beta CDR3 regions. PCR amplification bias was corrected by using a synthetic template baseline for primer optimization and computational correction. Turning to the authors' computational methods: Reads were annotated to V, D and J genes per IMGT and analyzed with immunoSEQ Analyzer, keeping only productive sequences. Clonality was computed as one minus Shannon entropy normalized by log2 of the number of productive unique sequences. For each patient and control, public and private clones were evaluated among the 100 most prevalent clones. A clone was defined as Susac-specific if it was absent from the healthy and MS cohorts, from about 1,100 published viral clones and from other ImmuneACCESS disease sequences. TCRdb reworked the public reads: Q25 trimming with fastp, MiXCR clone assembly, productive beta chains retained. Rows matching on CDR3 protein sequence are summarized as one entry with the most common DNA and genes. The V and J calls were not made by the authors but by TCRdb's processing. The sample table holds over 300,000 distinct CDR3 sequences, of which about 90% were seen once. About 0.07% of the sample rests with the top ten.

Here is what the overall study found, with its caveats: The TCR sequencing and HLA analysis was acknowledged to have included a relatively small number of individuals.

The germline V gene gives CDR1 as SGHDN and CDR2 as FVKESK. There are 11 amino acids in the CDR3, from cysteine to phenylalanine inclusive. Only the CDR3 region is kept as DNA, spanning 33 bases read in frame from base 1. V loses 7 bases, J loses 4 bases, and the germline ends lie 8 bases apart. Peripheral blood CD8+ and CD4+ T cells from healthy donors, Susac syndrome patients and multiple sclerosis patients were profiled using high-throughput TCR beta sequencing. The multiple sclerosis controls were treatment-naive patients who had stable or active relapsing-remitting disease and met the revised McDonald criteria. Bulk CD8+ and CD4+ T cells were purified magnetically by negative isolation, whereas CD8+ TEMRA cells were enriched by FACS. Blood was collected in EDTA tubes and processed within 24 hours, with PBMCs isolated through density gradient centrifugation. PBMCs intended for TCR sequencing were cryopreserved in liquid nitrogen and thawed later in a water bath at 37 degrees C. A purity of at least 90% was achieved for sorted or isolated CD4+, CD8+ and CD8+ TEMRA cells.

Here the chain combines TRBV14 and TRBJ2-7; the D gene cannot be resolved reliably. Sequencing input: CD4+ T cells from PBMCs. The source is a human donor with multiple sclerosis. The CDR3 in this case is CASKPSYEQYF. The DNA is TGTGCCAGCAAGCCTTCTTACGAGCAGTACTTC.